These 25 T cell receptor beta chains were sequenced from one sample in a study of T cells in Graves' hyperthyroidism and ophthalmopathy. Amplification of TCR beta CDR3 regions was performed using RNA transcripts as template. First-round RT-PCR targeting the TCR CDR3 was performed with the HTBI primer set. TCRdb passed the multiplex PCR reads through MiXCR, listing each CDR3 protein once. Among hundreds of thousands of distinct CDR3 sequences listed, roughly 15% were seen once. The specimen sequenced was blood. Receptors were obtained from a woman under 30 with Graves' hyperthyroidism.

At least ten counts were recorded for this clonotype. The chain uses TRBV6-5 and TRBJ2-2; D ambiguous. This CDR3 contains 13 residues. The V gene's germline CDR1 is MNHEY and CDR2 SVGAGI. V lost 8 bases and J 1 base, leaving 8 bases between the germline ends. The DNA of the CDR3 is TGTGCCAGCGTATACCTGAACACCGGGGAGCTGTTTTTT. Amino acids: CASVYLNTGELFF.

V usage is TRBV2 and J usage is TRBJ2-2; 9 positions match TRBD2. The V gene's germline CDR1 is SNHLY and CDR2 FYNNEI. Unmatched junction bases numbered 4, after V lost 7 bases and J lost 4 bases. This CDR3 has 14 amino acids. The CDR3 reads CASKVAGVTGELFF. CDR3 nucleotide sequence: TGTGCCAGCAAGGTAGCGGGAGTCACCGGGGAGCTGTTTTTT.

This clonotype was found many times. In DNA, the CDR3 is TGCAGCGCCTTAGACAGGGGCATGAACACTGAAGCTTTCTTT. Encoded protein: CSALDRGMNTEAFF. The chain employs TRBV29-1 and TRBJ1-1, with TRBD1 identical over 8 bases. Germline trimming cut 7 bases from V and 0 bases from J; bases unmatched to any gene: 7. The CDR3 is 14 residues long. Germline V gene sequence: CDR1 SQVTM, CDR2 ANQGSEA.

The rearrangement joins TRBV29-1 to TRBJ2-7; TRBD2 is a possible D gene (5 bases). The CDR3 loop spans 13 amino acids. The V and J ends lost 8 bases and 0 bases respectively, with 14 bases between them. Germline V gives CDR1 SQVTM, CDR2 ANQGSEA. Here the CDR3 DNA reads TGCAGCTCCCGATCCGGGGACTCCTACGAGCAGTACTTC. As protein: CSSRSGDSYEQYF.

This clonotype appeared a few times. The chain employs TRBV15 and TRBJ1-1; D might be TRBD1 (6 bases). Germline CDR1 and CDR2: LNHNV and YYDKDF (reference sequence). Trimming took off 5 bases at V and 4 bases at J, with 14 bases between the two ends. This CDR3 contains 14 residues. In nucleotides, the CDR3 is TGTGCCACCAGCGAGAACAGGGAACTCACTGAAGCTTTCTTT. Its protein product is CATSENRELTEAFF.

V and J are TRBV4-1 and TRBJ2-7; possibly TRBD1 for D (6 bases). There are 16 residues in the CDR3. CDR1 and CDR2 from the germline V gene are MGHRA and YSYEKL. V gave up 0 bases and J gave up 4 bases, with 16 bases separating them. The CDR3 loop reads CASSQDKTGMVYEQYF. Written as DNA, the CDR3 is TGCGCCAGCAGCCAAGATAAAACAGGGATGGTGTACGAGCAGTACTTC.

This clonotype was counted at least ten times. The chain joins TRBV30 to TRBJ2-7; D possibly corresponds to TRBD2 (5 bases). The CDR3 is 13 residues long. Germline V CDR1 and CDR2: GTSNPN, SVGIG (reference sequence). With 0 bases removed from V and 1 base from J, the gap between germline ends came to 7 bases. CDR3 sequence: CAWSVIASYEQYF. CDR3 DNA: TGTGCCTGGAGTGTTATAGCGTCCTACGAGCAGTACTTC.

This clonotype was seen ten or more times. This sequence joins TRBV20-1 and TRBJ1-5, with D uncertain. CDR3 size: 14 residues. Germline V gene sequence: CDR1 DFQATT, CDR2 SNEGSKA (reference sequence). V gave up 3 bases and J gave up 5 bases, with 14 bases separating them. CDR3 sequence: CSARRRGDHQPQHF. CDR3 DNA sequence: TGCAGTGCTAGGCGTCGGGGTGACCATCAGCCCCAGCATTTT.

The CDR3 DNA sequence: TGCGCCAGCAGCTTGGTCGACAGTTCTTACTCTGGAAACACCATATATTTT. Its protein is CASSLVDSSYSGNTIYF. The genes are TRBV5-1 and TRBJ1-3; TRBD1 is a possible D gene (5 bases). Germline lookup yields CDR1 SGHRS and CDR2 YFSETQ. Trimming left V 0 bases short and J 0 bases short, with 13 bases between. CDR3 length: 17 amino acids.

The sample holds a few counts of this clonotype. This rearrangement joins TRBV25-1 to TRBJ1-4, with D possibly being TRBD1 (5 bases). CDR1 MGHDK and CDR2 SYGVNS come from the germline V gene. The CDR3 length is 14 residues. V was shortened by 5 bases and J by 5 bases, with 12 bases between the two germline ends. As DNA, the CDR3 is TGTGCCAGCAGTCCGGGACGGACGAATGAAAAACTGTTTTTT. Translating gives CASSPGRTNEKLFF.

The rearrangement joins TRBV11-1 to TRBJ2-3, with D unclear. Germline lookup yields CDR1 SGHAT and CDR2 FQDESV (reference sequence). Trimming left V 2 bases short and J 1 base short, with 10 bases between. CDR3 length: 15 residues. DNA for the CDR3: TGTGCCAGCAGCTTAAGAGGTGACGGCACAGATACGCAGTATTTT. Protein: CASSLRGDGTDTQYF.

This chain connects TRBV5-5 to TRBJ2-5, with D possibly matching TRBD2 (5 bases). Trimming shortened V by 3 bases and J by 7 bases, and 10 bases separated the two germline ends. Germline CDR1 reads SGHKS; CDR2 reads YYEKEE (reference sequence). This CDR3 has 12 residues. CDR3 in DNA: TGTGCCAGCAGCTGGCCTGAGGGGACCCAGTACTTC. Translating it yields CASSWPEGTQYF.

This clonotype was counted a few times. The chain has TRBV7-2 and TRBJ1-4; D possibly corresponds to TRBD1 (5 bases). The germline V gene encodes CDR1 SGHTA and CDR2 FQGNSA. Trimming cost V 3 bases and J 8 bases, with 16 bases left between them. This CDR3 comprises 15 residues. The CDR3 reads CASSFSVGLGEKLFF. The CDR3 nucleotides are TGTGCCAGCAGCTTCTCTGTGGGGCTCGGGGAAAAACTGTTTTTT.

This clonotype came up many times. The chain recombines TRBV30 with TRBJ1-2; D gene unclear. V gave up 1 base and J gave up 4 bases, with 7 bases separating them. The CDR3 contains 12 residues. The germline CDR1 and CDR2 sequences are GTSNPN and SVGIG (reference sequence). The CDR3 loop is CAWSGFRYGYTF. The DNA for the CDR3 is TGTGCCTGGAGTGGGTTTCGCTATGGCTACACCTTC.

The chain uses TRBV19 and TRBJ1-1; the D gene is possibly TRBD1 (5 bases). CDR3 length equals 16 residues. Trimming took off 10 bases at V and 0 bases at J, with 21 bases between the two ends. The germline CDR1 and CDR2 sequences are LNHDA and SQIVND (reference sequence). As DNA, the CDR3 is TGTGCCACCCCGACAGAGTACCAACCGATGAACACTGAAGCTTTCTTT. It specifies CATPTEYQPMNTEAFF.

This clonotype was counted between two and nine times. The genes are TRBV10-3 and TRBJ2-1; D is ambiguous. CDR3 length: 14 residues. Germline lookup yields CDR1 ENHRY and CDR2 SYGVKD. Trimming left V 2 bases short and J 7 bases short, with 12 bases between. This chain's CDR3 is CAISEVNAGNEQFF. DNA for the CDR3: TGTGCCATCAGTGAGGTTAACGCCGGGAATGAGCAGTTCTTC.

The chain joins TRBV4-1 to TRBJ2-7; TRBD2 is a possible D gene (5 bases). CDR1 is MGHRA, CDR2 YSYEKL, per germline. Trimming cost V 4 bases and J 0 bases, with 16 bases left between them. This CDR3 is 16 amino acids long. CDR3 residues: CASSRLGRASSYEQYF. CDR3 nucleotide sequence: TGCGCCAGCAGCCGCCTCGGGCGGGCAAGCTCCTACGAGCAGTACTTC.

Points on this clonotype: A read error is possible here, since a much larger clone lies one base away. Here the CDR3 reads CASSPRPAGAQETQYF. The CDR3 DNA reads as TGTGCCAGCAGCCCAAGACCAGCGGGCGCGCAAGAGACCCAGTACTTC. The chain combines TRBV13 with TRBJ2-5, with D tentatively TRBD2 (6 bases). V was shortened by 5 bases and J by 2 bases, with 18 bases between the two germline ends. This CDR3 contains 16 residues. CDR1 and CDR2 from the germline V gene are PRHDT and FYEKMQ (reference sequence). The whole variable domain, filled in from reference TRBV13 and TRBJ2-5, reads AAGVIQSPRHLIKEKRETATLKCYPIPRHDTVYWYQQGPGQDPQFLISFYEKMQSDKGSIPDRFSAQQFSDYHSELNMSSLELGDSALYFCASSPRPAGAQETQYFGPGTRLLVL.

V is TRBV7-9 and J is TRBJ2-1; D not certain. V shed 3 bases and J shed 6 bases, with 12 bases lying between them. The CDR3 has 14 residues. Germline CDR1 and CDR2: SEHNR and FQNEAQ (reference sequence). CDR3: CASSFGENGNEQFF. Written as DNA, the CDR3 is TGTGCCAGCAGCTTCGGTGAGAACGGCAATGAGCAGTTCTTC. The complete variable domain, with remaining parts taken from reference TRBV7-9 and TRBJ2-1, reads DTGVSQNPRHKITKRGQNVTFRCDPISEHNRLYWYRQTLGQGPEFLTYFQNEAQLEKSRLLSDRFSAERPKGSFSTLEIQRTEQGDSAMYLCASSFGENGNEQFFGPGTRLTVL.

There are a few counts of this clonotype. V gene TRBV24-1 combines with J gene TRBJ2-7; 8 nucleotides agree with TRBD1. Per germline, CDR1 KGHDR and CDR2 SFDVKD. This CDR3 is 15 amino acids long. Trimming at V came to 5 bases and at J to 4 bases, leaving 9 bases not matched to a gene. The CDR3 coding sequence is TGTGCCACCAGTGGCGCGACAGGGGATTTATACGAGCAGTACTTC. Translated, it gives CATSGATGDLYEQYF.

In its sample, this clonotype was seen many times. The rearrangement links TRBV13 to TRBJ2-7; D possibly corresponds to TRBD2 (6 bases). V dropped 4 bases and J dropped 2 bases, with 15 bases sitting between them. CDR3 length: 15 amino acids. From germline, CDR1 is PRHDT and CDR2 FYEKMQ (reference sequence). CDR3 nucleotide sequence: TGTGCCAGCAGCTCCACCGGGACTTACACCTACGAGCAGTACTTC. Protein: CASSSTGTYTYEQYF.

This clonotype was seen more than once but under ten times. CDR3 protein: CSAREGQSGRQFF. The CDR3 nucleotides are TGCAGTGCTAGAGAGGGCCAATCGGGACGACAGTTCTTC. The chain recombines TRBV20-1 with TRBJ2-1; D possibly matches TRBD1 or TRBD2 (5 bases each). Germline CDR1 is DFQATT and CDR2 is SNEGSKA (reference sequence). V dropped 0 bases and J dropped 13 bases, with 16 bases sitting between them. The CDR3 runs to 13 residues.

The chain couples TRBV6-2 or TRBV6-3 to TRBJ1-2, with D possibly TRBD1 on 6 matching bases. This CDR3 contains 16 residues. Germline V lookup: CDR1 MNHEY, CDR2 SVGEGT. V was trimmed by 6 bases and J by 3 bases, leaving 20 bases between them. CDR3 protein: CASSSDSAQGHYGYTF. CDR3 sequence (DNA): TGTGCCAGCAGCTCAGATTCCGCACAGGGCCACTATGGCTACACCTTC.

This clonotype turned up a few times. This chain's CDR3 is CASNGPQGGNEQFF. The CDR3 coding sequence is TGTGCCAGCAATGGCCCTCAGGGTGGCAATGAGCAGTTCTTC. This rearrangement joins TRBV12-3 or TRBV12-4 to TRBJ2-1; D perhaps matches TRBD1 (5 bases). V lost 7 bases and J lost 6, with 16 bases in between. The CDR3 runs to 14 residues.

The rearrangement uses TRBV5-1 and TRBJ2-7; D may correspond to TRBD1 or TRBD2 (5 bases each). The CDR3 consists of 13 residues. The V end was cut by 2 bases, the J end by 6 bases, with 12 bases between. Germline lookup yields CDR1 SGHRS and CDR2 YFSETQ. For the CDR3, the DNA is TGCGCCAGCAGCTTCGTCGGGACCGGCGAGCAGTACTTC. It specifies CASSFVGTGEQYF.